This is a list of T cell receptor beta chains from one sample in a study of cytomegalovirus exposure and HLA in healthy donors. Some clones are missing from TCRdb's copy, which holds only in-frame ones; the method was immunoSEQ multiplex PCR. The sample shows around 150,000 clones, more than 75% of them seen only once. Sequenced input: PBMCs. The source is a male donor in good health and CMV-seronegative. Each CDR3 is given with its conserved first and last residue. A D gene is named only where the DNA matches it firmly. Clone size appears in some rows only: once, few, many, or a class for an expanded clone.

-	-	TRBV5-1	TRBJ2-7	CASSEQANYEQYF	TGCGCCAGCAGCGAGCAGGCCAACTACGAGCAGTACTTC
-	-	TRBV6-5	TRBJ2-1	CASSGGLPPYNEQFF	TGTGCCAGCAGCGGAGGACTACCTCCCTACAATGAGCAGTTCTTC
-	-	TRBV18	TRBJ1-3	CASSPTPDIKAGNTIYF	TGTGCCAGCTCACCAACCCCAGATATCAAAGCTGGAAACACCATATATTTT
-	-	TRBV5-5	TRBJ1-4	CASSLDGQTGEKLFF	TGTGCCAGCAGCTTGGACGGACAGACGGGAGAAAAACTGTTTTTT
TRBD2	-	TRBV29-1	TRBJ2-7	CSAGTGGYEQYF	TGCAGTGCCGGGACGGGGGGCTACGAGCAGTACTTC
TRBD1	-	TRBV2	TRBJ1-5	CASRGEPGQVNQPQHF	TGTGCCAGCAGGGGGGAACCGGGACAGGTAAATCAGCCCCAGCATTTT
TRBD2	-	TRBV9	TRBJ2-7	CASSPTSGGAYEQYF	TGTGCCAGCAGCCCCACTAGCGGTGGGGCCTACGAGCAGTACTTC
-	-	TRBV10-3	TRBJ2-5	CATGARETQYF	TGTGCCACCGGAGCAAGGGAGACCCAGTACTTC
-	-	TRBV6-5	TRBJ2-7	CASSSTVYEQYF	TGTGCCAGCAGTTCTACCGTCTACGAGCAGTACTTC
-	-	TRBV5-8	TRBJ2-1	CASTQDPYNEQFF	TGTGCCAGCACGCAGGATCCCTACAATGAGCAGTTCTTC
-	-	TRBV19	TRBJ2-1	CASSIDSSSYNEQFF	TGTGCCAGTAGTATAGACTCCAGCTCCTACAATGAGCAGTTCTTC
-	-	TRBV2	TRBJ1-2	CASSADSYNYGYTF	TGTGCCAGCAGCGCGGACAGTTATAACTATGGCTACACCTTC
-	-	TRBV6-1	TRBJ1-2	CASSTTMGDYGYTF	TGTGCCAGCAGTACAACGATGGGAGACTATGGCTACACCTTC
-	few	TRBV5-5	TRBJ2-1	CASSLRRDFYNEQFF	TGTGCCAGCAGCTTGAGGCGAGACTTCTACAATGAGCAGTTCTTC
-	-	TRBV15	TRBJ2-7	CATSRDPARGAQYF	TGTGCCACCAGCAGAGATCCGGCCCGAGGTGCTCAGTACTTC
-	-	TRBV18	TRBJ1-5	CASSLSNSNQPQHF	TGTGCCAGCTCACTTTCAAATAGCAATCAGCCCCAGCATTTT
TRBD1	once	TRBV5-1	TRBJ2-7	CASSLGQGVEQYF	TGCGCCAGCAGCTTGGGACAGGGAGTCGAGCAGTACTTC
-	few	TRBV5-1	TRBJ2-7	CASSSQGYEQYF	TGCGCCAGCAGCTCACAGGGATACGAGCAGTACTTC
TRBD2	few	TRBV13	TRBJ2-1	CASSPSGSPTREQFF	TGTGCCAGCAGCCCCAGCGGGAGCCCTACTCGGGAGCAGTTCTTC
-	-	TRBV29-1	TRBJ2-3	CSVQTGILGTDTQYF	TGCAGCGTTCAGACGGGAATATTAGGCACAGATACGCAGTATTTT
TRBD1	-	TRBV9	TRBJ1-6	CASSVGQGNSPLHF	TGTGCCAGCAGCGTCGGACAGGGTAATTCACCCCTCCACTTT
TRBD1	-	TRBV7-2	TRBJ1-1	CASSLGQANTEAFF	TGTGCCAGCAGCCTGGGACAGGCAAACACTGAAGCTTTCTTT
TRBD1	-	TRBV5-4	TRBJ2-2	CASSLRDRGTGELFF	TGTGCCAGCAGCTTGAGGGACAGGGGTACCGGGGAGCTGTTTTTT
TRBD1	-	TRBV7-9	TRBJ2-7	CASSARDRYEQYF	TGTGCCAGCAGCGCACGGGACAGGTACGAGCAGTACTTC
TRBD2	-	TRBV4-1	TRBJ2-3	CASSQVAGGTRTDTQYF	TGCGCCAGCAGCCAAGTAGCGGGGGGGACTCGCACAGATACGCAGTATTTT
-	-	TRBV19	TRBJ1-3	CASSPGPRGNTIYF	TGTGCCAGTAGTCCTGGGCCCAGAGGAAACACCATATATTTT
-	few	TRBV7-6	TRBJ2-7	CASSQGSYEQYF	TGTGCCAGCTCCCAGGGCTCCTACGAGCAGTACTTC
-	-	TRBV18	TRBJ2-2	CASSLRGAGELFF	TGTGCCAGCTCCCTACGGGGGGCTGGGGAGCTGTTTTTT
TRBD2	-	TRBV5-1	TRBJ2-3	CASRPPGTSGGGDTQYF	TGCGCCAGCAGGCCGCCCGGGACTAGCGGGGGGGGAGATACGCAGTATTTT
TRBD1	-	TRBV6-6	TRBJ2-7	CASSPRQGGEQYF	TGTGCCAGCAGTCCAAGACAGGGCGGAGAGCAGTACTTC
-	-	TRBV29-1	TRBJ1-2	CSVGAGDYGYTF	TGCAGCGTTGGGGCAGGGGACTATGGCTACACCTTC
-	-	TRBV5-1	TRBJ1-2	CASSSGVGDYGYTF	TGCGCCAGCAGCTCCGGGGTCGGGGACTATGGCTACACCTTC
TRBD2	-	TRBV7-2	TRBJ2-3	CASSLDRGRGGLDTQYF	TGTGCCAGCAGCTTAGACCGAGGGCGGGGGGGCTTGGATACGCAGTATTTT
TRBD1	-	TRBV11-3	TRBJ1-2	CASSLEPGGASTF	TGTGCCAGCAGCTTAGAGCCAGGGGGCGCCTCCACCTTC
-	-	TRBV2	TRBJ2-5	CASSEGGGGTQYF	TGTGCCAGCAGTGAAGGGGGAGGGGGGACCCAGTACTTC
TRBD1	-	TRBV9	TRBJ1-2	CASSEGTGNGYTF	TGTGCCAGCAGCGAGGGGACAGGGAATGGCTACACCTTC
TRBD1	-	TRBV5-4	TRBJ2-7	CASSSDAGTGKYEQYF	TGTGCCAGCAGCTCGGACGCCGGGACAGGGAAATACGAGCAGTACTTC
TRBD1	-	TRBV29-1	TRBJ2-7	CSVSKGALTTYEQYF	TGCAGCGTTAGCAAGGGGGCTCTAACTACCTACGAGCAGTACTTC
TRBD2	-	TRBV30	TRBJ2-1	CAWSPQWGDYSNEQFF	TGTGCCTGGAGCCCACAGTGGGGGGACTACAGCAATGAGCAGTTCTTC
-	-	TRBV6-6	TRBJ1-5	CASRTVSNQPQHF	TGTGCCAGCAGGACAGTGAGCAATCAGCCCCAGCATTTT
-	few	TRBV6-5	TRBJ2-6	CASSSQGSGANVLTF	TGTGCCAGCAGTTCTCAGGGCTCTGGGGCCAACGTCCTGACTTTC
-	-	TRBV21-1	TRBJ2-7	CASSEEGARSGYEQYF	TGTGCCAGCAGCGAAGAGGGGGCTAGATCGGGCTACGAGCAGTACTTC